These 8 T cell receptor beta chains originate from one sample sequenced in a study of T cell clonotyping in hematopoietic cell transplantation. Measured with immunoSEQ multiplex PCR; TCRdb has only the in-frame clones, and not every one. The table lists 69,000 or so clones, 94% of them singletons. What was sequenced was peripheral blood mononuclear cells. Receptors were obtained from a man between 45 and 60 years old in good health. Some clones in this sample may be carry-over from other donors' samples.

This chain connects TRBV9 to TRBJ1-2; the match to TRBD1 covers 7 bases. J was trimmed by 4 bases and V by 1 base; bases with no gene match: 10. Germline V lookup: CDR1 SGDLS, CDR2 YYNGEE. The CDR3 spans 16 residues. The CDR3 region has the DNA TGTGCCAGCAGCGTATTCGACAGGGCGAGCCCCTATGGCTACACCTTC. It yields the protein CASSVFDRASPYGYTF.

The table lists this clone with a few counts. This chain joins TRBV11-3 and TRBJ2-1; perhaps TRBD1 as D (5 bases). The length of the CDR3 is 14 residues. The V gene's germline CDR1 is SGHNT and CDR2 YENEEA. V gave up 0 bases and J gave up 5 bases, with 8 bases separating them. This CDR3 is CASSLEQDDNEQFF. The CDR3 DNA follows: TGTGCCAGCAGCTTAGAACAGGACGACAATGAGCAGTTCTTC.

The CDR3 bases are TGTGCCAGCAGTGCAATTTTAGACACTGAAGCTTTCTTT. Its translation is CASSAILDTEAFF. The rearrangement joins TRBV2 to TRBJ1-1; D is ambiguous. V was shortened by 4 bases and J by 3 bases, with 9 bases between the two germline ends. The CDR3 length is 13 residues. Per the germline V gene, CDR1 is SNHLY and CDR2 is FYNNEI.

V and J are TRBV6-4 and TRBJ2-2; 11 bases are a match to TRBD2. Germline-derived CDR1 and CDR2 are MRHNA and SNTAGT. J was trimmed by 0 bases and V by 4 bases; bases with no gene match: 7. This CDR3 contains 18 residues. CDR3 region: CASSVKPSGGTNTGELFF. CDR3 bases: TGTGCCAGCAGTGTAAAGCCTAGCGGGGGGACGAACACCGGGGAGCTGTTTTTT.

DNA for the CDR3: TGCGCCAGCAGCTTGTGGGGGTTAGAGACCCAGTACTTC. Protein sequence: CASSLWGLETQYF. This rearrangement joins TRBV5-1 to TRBJ2-5; D is perhaps TRBD1 or TRBD2 (5 bases each). With 1 base removed from V and 4 bases from J, the gap between germline ends came to 8 bases. The CDR3 spans 13 residues. Germline V gene lookup returns CDR1 SGHRS and CDR2 YFSETQ.

This clone was seen only once. The chain combines TRBV28 with TRBJ2-7; TRBD1 matches at 10 bases. CDR1 and CDR2 (germline): MDHEN, SYDVKM. V dropped 6 bases and J dropped 6; count of bases not matched to a gene: 5. There are 13 residues in the CDR3. The CDR3 region is CASRNRDRGEQYF. CDR3 DNA: TGTGCCAGCAGGAACCGGGACAGGGGCGAGCAGTACTTC.

The chain links TRBV21-1 to TRBJ1-5. TRBV21-1 is annotated as a pseudogene. This CDR3 is 17 amino acids long. The CDR3 protein is CASSNRGEGISNQPQHF. For the CDR3, the DNA is TGTGCCAGCAGCAACAGGGGGGAGGGTATTAGCAATCAGCCCCAGCATTTT.

The genes are TRBV2 and TRBJ2-1; no reliable D call. The CDR3 contains 12 residues. CDR1 is SNHLY and CDR2 is FYNNEI in the germline V gene. The ends were cut back, 6 bases at V and 10 bases at J, with 13 bases in the middle. CDR3 bases: TGTGCCAGCAGCTTCCTGTACCGGGAGCAGTTCTTC. Protein: CASSFLYREQFF.